This passage covers 9 T cell receptor beta chains from one sample sequenced in a study of T-cell reconstitution after alpha-beta-depleted transplantation in children. TCRbeta library preparation incorporated unique molecular identifiers. TCRdb itself ran the PCR reads through MiXCR, one entry per CDR3 protein. Among nearly 350,000 distinct CDR3 sequences listed, under 20% were seen once. The sample consisted of PBMCs, mostly from graft donor cells, taken 360 days after TCRalphabeta/CD19-depleted stem cell transplant. The receptors shown here come from a male patient aged 2-15 years who had a stem cell transplant for acute lymphoblastic leukemia, so the T cells may come from the graft donor.

The chain has TRBV20-1 and TRBJ2-7; D might be TRBD1 (6 bases). Germline V gene lookup returns CDR1 DFQATT and CDR2 SNEGSKA (reference sequence). V lost 3 bases to trimming and J lost 5 bases, with 20 bases between them. The CDR3 contains 15 residues. CDR3 residues: CSASLRTVYQDEQYF. The CDR3 DNA sequence: TGCAGTGCTAGCTTAAGGACAGTATACCAGGACGAGCAGTACTTC.

A note on this clonotype: The junction differs from germline at one of its ends, possibly a read error. The chain employs TRBV7-7 and TRBJ2-3, with TRBD2 matching 7 bases. The germline CDR1 and CDR2 sequences are SSHAT and FNYEAQ (reference sequence). The CDR3 is 15 residues long. The CDR3 is CASSPGLGGTDTQYF. CDR3 in DNA: TGTGCTAGCAGCCCCGGACTAGGGGGCACAGATACGCAGTATTTT. Using reference TRBV7-7 and TRBJ2-3 for the parts outside the CDR3, the full variable domain is GAGVSQSPRYKVTKRGQDVTLRCDPISSHATLYWYQQALGQGPEFLTYFNYEAQPDKSGLPSDRFSAERPEGSISTLTIQRTEQRDSAMYRCASSPGLGGTDTQYFGPGTRLTVL.

This clonotype was counted many times. J is TRBJ1-1 and V is TRBV29-1; D not certain. The CDR3 runs 13 residues. Germline V lookup: CDR1 SQVTM, CDR2 ANQGSEA. The V and J ends lost 0 bases and 1 base respectively, with 6 bases between them. The CDR3 loop reads CSVEDRRNTEAFF. CDR3 sequence (DNA): TGCAGCGTTGAAGACAGGAGGAACACTGAAGCTTTCTTT.

In its sample, this clonotype was seen a few times. The V call is TRBV10-3, the J call TRBJ2-3, with TRBD1 matching 9 bases. V dropped 5 bases and J dropped 4; count of bases not matched to a gene: 10. There are 16 residues in the CDR3. Germline CDR1 ENHRY, CDR2 SYGVKD. The CDR3 region is CAISQQGARSADTQYF. CDR3 DNA sequence: TGTGCCATCAGTCAACAGGGGGCGCGGAGTGCAGATACGCAGTATTTT.

This clonotype has just a few counts. The chain has TRBV6-2 or TRBV6-3 and TRBJ2-1; 13 positions agree with TRBD2. CDR3 size: 18 residues. The ends lost 2 bases at V and 5 bases at J; junction bases unmatched: 9. CDR1 MNHEY and CDR2 SVGEGT come from the germline V gene. The CDR3 nucleotides are TGTGCCAGCAGTTACCCAGACCAACTAGCGGGAGGGGACAATGAGCAGTTCTTC. Protein product: CASSYPDQLAGGDNEQFF.

This clonotype was observed a handful of times. This chain links TRBV29-1 with TRBJ2-1; D is uncertain. Germline CDR1 is SQVTM and CDR2 is ANQGSEA. Trimming removed 6 bases at V and 0 bases at J, with 12 bases between. The CDR3 is made up of 14 amino acids. The CDR3 DNA follows: TGCAGCGTCCAACCGTTTAGCTCCTACAATGAGCAGTTCTTC. Its protein is CSVQPFSSYNEQFF.

This clonotype has a handful of counts. The genes are TRBV10-3 and TRBJ2-3; no firm D call. In germline, CDR1 is ENHRY, CDR2 SYGVKD. This CDR3 region has 14 residues. The V and J ends lost 5 bases and 6 bases respectively, with 15 bases between them. CDR3 loop: CAISPSWEYDTQYF. The CDR3 DNA is TGTGCCATCAGTCCTTCTTGGGAATACGATACGCAGTATTTT.

The chain carries TRBV5-1 and TRBJ1-1; TRBD1 matches at 7 bases. The trim removed 3 bases at V and 5 bases at J, leaving 4 bases unmatched. CDR1 and CDR2 (germline): SGHRS, YFSETQ. There are 13 residues in the CDR3. CDR3 nucleotide sequence: TGCGCCAGCAGCTGGAGGGGGCGGACTGAAGCTTTCTTT. It is translated as CASSWRGRTEAFF.

The CDR3 nucleotides are TGTGCCAGCCAAGACAGGGGCACAGATACGCAGTATTTT. Translating gives CASQDRGTDTQYF. The J gene is TRBJ2-3, the V gene TRBV11-3; 7 nucleotides match TRBD1. After removal of 8 bases from V and 1 base from J, the junction contained 3 bases not matched to a gene. The germline V gene encodes CDR1 SGHNT and CDR2 YENEEA. CDR3 length: 13 amino acids.